Below, 9 T cell receptor beta chains from the same sample are listed, as sequenced in a study of control samples from healthy donors and cancer patients. Only in-frame clones appear in the TCRdb table, and some are missing; sequencing was by immunoSEQ multiplex PCR. The sample lists 57,000 or so clones, roughly 94% occurring once. Sequencing was performed on blood. The receptor source for this set is a man between 25 and 39 years old in good health.

This rearrangement joins TRBV10-3 to TRBJ1-1; no reliable D call. The germline V gene encodes CDR1 ENHRY and CDR2 SYGVKD. The V end lost 0 bases, the J end lost 8 bases, and 7 bases lay between the germline ends. This CDR3 is 12 amino acids long. The CDR3 sequence: CAISESEGEAFF. In nucleotides, the CDR3 is TGTGCCATCAGTGAGTCGGAGGGAGAAGCTTTCTTT.

This chain joins TRBV19 and TRBJ2-7; TRBD1 might be the D (6 bases). The CDR3 loop spans 16 amino acids. Germline assignment: CDR1 LNHDA and CDR2 SQIVND (reference sequence). The ends were cut back, 2 bases at V and 2 bases at J, with 16 bases in the middle. The chain's CDR3 is CASSILPGAHAYEQYF. As DNA, the CDR3 is TGTGCCAGTAGTATACTACCAGGGGCGCACGCCTACGAGCAGTACTTC.

This rearrangement joins TRBV6-1 to TRBJ1-5; D is ambiguous. Trimming pared 1 base from V and 6 bases from J, leaving 1 base between. The CDR3 is 11 residues long. From germline, CDR1 is MNHNS and CDR2 SASEGT. The CDR3 spells CASSEGQPQHF. The CDR3 nucleotides read TGTGCCAGCAGTGAAGGTCAGCCCCAGCATTTT.

This sequence joins TRBV5-4 and TRBJ1-2; 8 bases are a match to TRBD1. CDR1 is SGHNT, CDR2 YYREEE, per germline (reference sequence). The V and J ends lost 4 bases and 8 bases, in that order; junction bases with no gene match: 7. This CDR3 has 13 residues. The CDR3 coding sequence is TGTGCCAGCAGCGTGGACAGGGATCGGGGCTACACCTTC. It is translated as CASSVDRDRGYTF.

The chain has TRBV11-2 and TRBJ1-1; TRBD1 aligns across 7 bases. The CDR3 is 15 residues long. Germline V gene lookup returns CDR1 SGHAT and CDR2 FQNNGV. Trimming removed 3 bases from V and 3 bases from J; junction bases left unmatched: 7. The CDR3 DNA reads as TGTGCCAGCAGCTTCGACAGGGATCATCACACTGAAGCTTTCTTT. Translating gives CASSFDRDHHTEAFF. Looking up the rest from reference TRBV11-2 and TRBJ1-1 gives the full variable domain: EAGVAQSPRYKIIEKRQSVAFWCNPISGHATLYWYQQILGQGPKLLIQFQNNGVVDDSQLPKDRFSAERLKGVDSTLKIQPAKLEDSAVYLCASSFDRDHHTEAFFGQGTRLTVV.

The chain links TRBV24-1 to TRBJ2-3; a possible D gene is TRBD2 (6 bases). The germline V gene has CDR1 KGHDR and CDR2 SFDVKD. This CDR3 region has 17 residues. Trimming left V 2 bases short and J 2 bases short, with 16 bases between. The CDR3 loop is CATSDWGKTGDTDTQYF. Here the CDR3 DNA reads TGTGCCACCAGTGATTGGGGGAAAACGGGGGACACAGATACGCAGTATTTT.

The chain is built from TRBV5-5 and TRBJ2-1; D gene unclear. From germline, CDR1 is SGHKS and CDR2 YYEKEE (reference sequence). V dropped 3 bases and J dropped 7 bases, with 8 bases sitting between them. The CDR3 spans 12 residues. As DNA, the CDR3 is TGTGCCAGCAGCTACTACCTGAATGAGCAGTTCTTC. This encodes CASSYYLNEQFF.

The rearrangement uses TRBV28 and TRBJ2-4; D is undetermined. Between the trimmed V and J ends, which lost 8 bases and 0 bases, there was a span of 14 bases. From germline, CDR1 is MDHEN and CDR2 SYDVKM. This CDR3 region has 15 residues. The CDR3 spells CASLLVRLAKNIQYF. DNA for the CDR3: TGTGCCAGCCTCTTGGTACGACTAGCCAAAAACATTCAGTACTTC.

CDR3 nucleotides: TGTGCCAGCACCCAGGGGCTGGATAATTCACCCCTCCACTTT. It is translated as CASTQGLDNSPLHF. The chain has TRBV9 and TRBJ1-6, with D perhaps TRBD1 (6 bases). This CDR3 is built from 14 residues. CDR1 and CDR2 from the germline V gene are SGDLS and YYNGEE. The V gene lost 6 bases and the J gene lost 5 bases, with 12 bases spanning the gap.